These 2 T cell receptor beta chains came from one sample sequenced in a study of T cells after yellow fever vaccination. One entry per CDR3 protein, called by TCRdb with MiXCR from the 5' RACE reads. Of a few hundred thousand distinct CDR3 sequences in the sample, roughly 4% are singletons; the top ten hold around 24%. The specimen comprised PBMCs, sampled on the day of the yellow fever booster vaccination. Receptors originate from a man in his late teens or twenties who received the YFV17D yellow fever vaccine.

This clonotype was observed many times. V and J are TRBV29-1 and TRBJ1-1, with 9 bases aligning to TRBD1. This CDR3 contains 17 residues. Germline CDR1 SQVTM, CDR2 ANQGSEA. V shed 3 bases, J shed 0 bases, and the junction held 11 bases outside the gene matches. The CDR3 here is CSVEDVRDRAVNTEAFF. The CDR3 coding sequence is TGCAGCGTTGAGGACGTCCGGGACAGGGCCGTGAACACTGAAGCTTTCTTT. The full variable domain, its missing parts supplied by reference TRBV29-1 and TRBJ1-1, is SAVISQKPSRDICQRGTSLTIQCQVDSQVTMMFWYRQQPGQSLTLIATANQGSEATYESGFVIDKFPISRPNLTFSTLTVSNMSPEDSSIYLCSVEDVRDRAVNTEAFFGQGTRLTVV.

This clonotype showed up many times. The chain joins TRBV4-1 to TRBJ1-1; the D gene is possibly TRBD1 (6 bases). V was cut by 0 bases and J by 1 base, with 15 bases left in between. The germline V gene encodes CDR1 MGHRA and CDR2 YSYEKL. CDR3 length: 17 residues. DNA for the CDR3: TGCGCCAGCAGCCAAGAGGCGCCCGGGGGGCGGAACACTGAAGCTTTCTTT. It translates to CASSQEAPGGRNTEAFF.